What follows describes a single T cell receptor beta chain. Antigen unknown. This table comes from immunoSEQ multiplex PCR, and its TCRdb copy is limited to in-frame clones, with some not included. The sample has 170,000 or so clones, around 90% seen once. The sample is drawn from a study of T cell responses to AZD1222 COVID-19 vaccine. General study points: Mostly white British, mostly female donors; authors suggested clonal diversity may be underestimated.

Between the trimmed V and J ends, which lost 7 bases and 1 base, there was a span of 9 bases. The germline V gene encodes CDR1 SGHTS and CDR2 YDEGEE. There are 14 residues in the CDR3. The receptor comes from an adult in good health. Material: peripheral blood, obtained on day 0 of AZD1222 vaccination. This sequence joins TRBV5-8 and TRBJ1-6; D ambiguous. The CDR3 DNA reads as TGTGCCAGCTGGGCGGGATCCTATAATTCACCCCTCCACTTT. It yields the protein CASWAGSYNSPLHF.